This TCR beta chain was recovered during a study of T cell repertoires in cytomegalovirus infection (dated by TCRdb to the late 2010s). For the study in its entirety: Because public TCR beta signatures pointed to carriage of CMV infection together with the matching HLA type, the HLA type of each donor mattered for the analysis.

This clonotype was found many times. Its antigen is unknown. Base qualities are not at hand, and no much larger clone is one base apart. What the authors observed across the whole study: The ex vivo response was dominated by HLA-C-restricted CMV-specific TCR beta clonotypes, which also provided the single most frequent clonotype in two of eight donors. Cumulative frequency of public TCR beta family members discriminated carriers of CMV infection plus the relevant HLA type in this cohort and an independent approximately 350-donor cohort.

Per the germline V gene, LGHNA is the CDR1 and YSLEER is the CDR2. From the cysteine up to the phenylalanine, the CDR3 has a length of 14 residues. The kept DNA is CDR3 alone, 42 bases in frame from the first base. V is pared back by 2 bases and J by 7 bases, with 12 bases lying between the germline termini. Reads for this sample came from an Illumina HiSeq 1500. TCRdb's own reprocessing of the public reads used fastp at Q25 and MiXCR and kept productive beta chains. One record per CDR3 amino acid sequence lists the most common genes and DNA. The sample table shows approximately 630,000 distinct CDR3 sequences, and approximately 25% are seen once. The ten largest clones represent 8% of the sample.

This TCR came from a human donor in good health (CMV status not recorded). Some clones in this sample may be carry-over from other donors' samples. The rearranged segments are TRBV4-3 and TRBJ1-5, and the D gene may be TRBD1, 6 bases matching. The sequencing sample was made of CD8+ T cells from PBMCs. Read as DNA, the sequence is TGCGCCAGCAGCCAACTACAGGGAGGGCAGCCCCAGCATTTT. Its translation is CASSQLQGGQPQHF.